The 15 T cell receptor beta chains given below trace back to one sample, sequenced in a study of T cell repertoires in aging, cancer and after chemotherapy. Peripheral blood genomic DNA, not sorted cells or RNA, was the template. Multiplex touch-down PCR with TRB-A/B primers amplified rearranged V-D-J TRB sequences. TCRdb re-analysed the multiplex PCR reads in MiXCR, keeping a single row per CDR3 protein. The sample includes around 10,000 distinct CDR3 sequences, about 31% of them seen just once. Sequencing was performed on blood. All receptors derive from a human donor in good health. The donor label of this sample is uncertain.

Points on this clonotype: A read error may produce the germline difference seen at one junction end. J is TRBJ2-1 and V is TRBV5-6, with 7 bases aligning to TRBD1. Germline CDR1 reads SGHDT; CDR2 reads YYEEEE. The CDR3 extends over 15 amino acids. The CDR3 region is CASSLASDRHNEQFF. In DNA form, the CDR3 reads TGCGCCAGCAGCTTGGCCTCGGACAGGCACAATGAGCAGTTCTTC.

This clonotype showed up just a few times. V is TRBV6-2 or TRBV6-3 and J is TRBJ2-1, with 12 nucleotides matching TRBD2. The CDR3 is made up of 20 amino acids. CDR1 is MNHEY and CDR2 is SVGEGT in the germline V gene. J was trimmed by 0 bases and V by 7 bases; bases with no gene match: 16. CDR3 sequence reads: CASTHLGGLAGKSSYNEQFF. The CDR3, as DNA: TGTGCCAGCACCCACCTGGGAGGACTAGCGGGGAAGAGCTCCTACAATGAGCAGTTCTTC.

By share of the sample, this clonotype is medium-sized. The chain carries TRBV6-5 and TRBJ2-1; TRBD1 might be the D (6 bases). Germline assignment: CDR1 MNHEY and CDR2 SVGAGI. The CDR3 sequence is 16 residues long. Trimming took 0 bases from V and 4 from J, leaving 13 bases between them. The CDR3 protein is CASSYSPQGLYNEQFF. CDR3 nucleotides: TGTGCCAGCAGTTACTCGCCCCAGGGGTTGTACAATGAGCAGTTCTTC.

This clonotype came up a few times. This rearrangement joins TRBV7-9 to TRBJ2-3; D is unresolved. Germline values: CDR1 SEHNR, CDR2 FQNEAQ (reference sequence). CDR3 size: 14 residues. Deletions cut 7 bases from V and 0 bases from J, with 11 bases between. CDR3 nucleotide sequence: TGTGCCAGCACCGAAGGGCCTAGCACAGATACGCAGTATTTT. Encoded protein: CASTEGPSTDTQYF. Full variable domain (rest looked up from reference TRBV7-9 and TRBJ2-3): DTGVSQNPRHKITKRGQNVTFRCDPISEHNRLYWYRQTLGQGPEFLTYFQNEAQLEKSRLLSDRFSAERPKGSFSTLEIQRTEQGDSAMYLCASTEGPSTDTQYFGPGTRLTVL.

In this sample, this clonotype turned up a few times. V is TRBV12-3 or TRBV12-4 and J is TRBJ1-5, with a tentative D call TRBD1 (6 bases). Deletions cut 0 bases from V and 6 bases from J, with 21 bases between. CDR3 length: 18 amino acids. This CDR3 is CASSLALGGAGEGQPQHF. CDR3 coding DNA: TGTGCCAGCAGTTTAGCGTTGGGGGGCGCAGGGGAGGGTCAGCCCCAGCATTTT.

Only a few counts were recorded for this clonotype. The chain recombines TRBV6-1 with TRBJ2-1; 10 bases map to TRBD2. The J segment lost 14 bases and the V segment lost 2 bases, leaving 12 bases of the junction unmatched. Germline CDR1 is MNHNS and CDR2 is SASEGT. The CDR3 is 15 amino acids. DNA of the CDR3: TGTGCCAGCAGTGAAACGGGGCTAGCGGGAGCTGTTAAGTTCTTC. It is translated as CASSETGLAGAVKFF.

This clonotype is categorized as medium-sized. The chain joins TRBV29-1 to TRBJ1-1; 7 nucleotides match TRBD1. Looked up from germline, CDR1 is SQVTM and CDR2 is ANQGSEA. CDR3 size: 11 residues. V dropped 8 bases and J dropped 10; count of bases not matched to a gene: 10. The CDR3 nucleotides are TGCAGCACCATCGACAGGGTAGGAGCTTTCTTT. It is translated as CSTIDRVGAFF.

This clonotype appeared a few times. The chain carries TRBV18 and TRBJ1-1; 10 bases line up with TRBD1. V gave up 3 bases and J gave up 1 base; unmatched junction bases: 11. The CDR3 consists of 18 residues. Per the germline V gene, CDR1 is KGHSH and CDR2 is LQKENI. This chain's CDR3 is CASSPPGTGALSNTEAFF. The CDR3 DNA sequence: TGTGCCAGCTCACCTCCCGGGACAGGGGCCCTATCGAACACTGAAGCTTTCTTT. The full variable domain, in which reference TRBV18 and TRBJ1-1 provide the parts outside the CDR3, is NAGVMQNPRHLVRRRGQEARLRCSPMKGHSHVYWYRQLPEEGLKFMVYLQKENIIDESGMPKERFSAEFPKEGPSILRIQQVVRGDSAAYFCASSPPGTGALSNTEAFFGQGTRLTVV.

This clonotype turned up a few times. The chain couples TRBV30 to TRBJ1-3, with 8 bases aligning to TRBD1. Germline V gives CDR1 GTSNPN, CDR2 SVGIG (reference sequence). Trimming removed 6 bases from V and 3 bases from J; junction bases left unmatched: 7. This CDR3 has 14 residues. The CDR3 DNA reads as TGTGCCTGTACGCCACAGGGGGTTGGAAACACCATATATTTT. It yields the protein CACTPQGVGNTIYF. The full variable domain, rest sourced from reference TRBV30 and TRBJ1-3, is SQTIHQWPATLVQPVGSPLSLECTVEGTSNPNLYWYRQAAGRGLQLLFYSVGIGQISSEVPQNLSASRPQDRQFILSSKKLLLSDSGFYLCACTPQGVGNTIYFGEGSWLTVV.

A few counts support this clonotype. V and J are TRBV6-1 and TRBJ1-4; maybe TRBD1 (5 bases). Germline assignment: CDR1 MNHNS and CDR2 SASEGT. The CDR3 is made up of 14 amino acids. The V end was cut by 2 bases, the J end by 17 bases, with 21 bases between. The CDR3 protein is CASSETWIGTIPFF. CDR3 sequence (DNA): TGTGCCAGCAGTGAAACTTGGATCGGGACGATCCCCTTTTTT.

By sample fraction, this clonotype is medium-sized. The CDR3 coding sequence is TGTGCCAGCAGCCCTGGAGCCACTAGCGCGCAGTATTTT. Translated, it gives CASSPGATSAQYF. The chain uses TRBV6-2 or TRBV6-3 and TRBJ2-3; 7 bases are shared with TRBD2. The V gene's germline CDR1 is MNHEY and CDR2 SVGEGT. This CDR3 is built from 13 residues. V lost 6 bases to trimming and J lost 10 bases; unmatched junction nucleotides: 10.

The rearrangement joins TRBV7-2 to TRBJ2-7; D possibly corresponds to TRBD1 (5 bases). CDR3 length equals 15 residues. The V gene lost 1 base and the J gene lost 4 bases, with 14 bases spanning the gap. CDR1 and CDR2 (germline): SGHTA, FQGNSA. The DNA of the CDR3 is TGTGCCAGCAGCTTAGAAGCAGGGTGGACGTACGAGCAGTACTTC. Translating it yields CASSLEAGWTYEQYF.

This chain links TRBV5-1 with TRBJ1-2; D uncertain. Germline V gene sequence: CDR1 SGHRS, CDR2 YFSETQ. Deletions cut 4 bases from V and 7 bases from J, with 14 bases between. The CDR3 has 13 amino acids. The CDR3 DNA sequence: TGCGCCAGCAGCCCCGACCCAGCGGGTGGCTACACCTTC. Translating it yields CASSPDPAGGYTF.

Sample share makes this clonotype medium-sized. J is TRBJ1-1 and V is TRBV6-1, with a weak D call TRBD1 (5 bases). The CDR3 has 15 residues. The germline V and J ends were trimmed by 6 bases and 5 bases, with 19 bases remaining between them. Germline loops: CDR1 MNHNS, CDR2 SASEGT. The CDR3 sequence is CASRPAGSRGTEAFF. The CDR3 DNA reads TGTGCCAGCAGGCCCGCAGGGTCAAGGGGTACTGAAGCTTTCTTT.

This clonotype is categorized as medium-sized. The rearrangement uses TRBV19 and TRBJ2-2, with 7 bases lining up with TRBD1. J was trimmed by 5 bases and V by 6 bases; bases with no gene match: 9. CDR3 length equals 15 residues. Germline V CDR1 and CDR2: LNHDA, SQIVND (reference sequence). CDR3 bases: TGTGCCAGTAGACTGGACAGGTCCCCAACCGGGGAGCTGTTTTTT. As protein: CASRLDRSPTGELFF.